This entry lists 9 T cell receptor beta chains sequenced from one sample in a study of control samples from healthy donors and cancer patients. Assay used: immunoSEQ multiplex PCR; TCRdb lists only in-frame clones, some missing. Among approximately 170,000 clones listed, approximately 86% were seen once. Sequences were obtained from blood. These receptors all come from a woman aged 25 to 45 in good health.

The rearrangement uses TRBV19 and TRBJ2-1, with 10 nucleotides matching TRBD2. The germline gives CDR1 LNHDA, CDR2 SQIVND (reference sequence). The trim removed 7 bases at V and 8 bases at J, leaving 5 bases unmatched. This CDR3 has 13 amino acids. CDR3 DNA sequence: TGTGCCAGTAACAGCGGGGGGGCTCATGAGCAGTTCTTC. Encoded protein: CASNSGGAHEQFF.

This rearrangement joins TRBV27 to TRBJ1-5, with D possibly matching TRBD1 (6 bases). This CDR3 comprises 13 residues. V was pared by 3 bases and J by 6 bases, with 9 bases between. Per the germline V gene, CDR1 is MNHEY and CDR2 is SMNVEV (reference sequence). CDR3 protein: CASSFGGRQPQHF. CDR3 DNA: TGTGCCAGCAGTTTTGGGGGGCGTCAGCCCCAGCATTTT.

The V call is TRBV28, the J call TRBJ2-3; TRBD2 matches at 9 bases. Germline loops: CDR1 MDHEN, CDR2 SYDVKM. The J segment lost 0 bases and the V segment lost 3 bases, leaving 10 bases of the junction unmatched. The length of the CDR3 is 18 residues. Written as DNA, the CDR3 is TGTGCCAGCAGTTTTACGGCGGGAGGGCCGGTGAGCACAGATACGCAGTATTTT. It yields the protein CASSFTAGGPVSTDTQYF.

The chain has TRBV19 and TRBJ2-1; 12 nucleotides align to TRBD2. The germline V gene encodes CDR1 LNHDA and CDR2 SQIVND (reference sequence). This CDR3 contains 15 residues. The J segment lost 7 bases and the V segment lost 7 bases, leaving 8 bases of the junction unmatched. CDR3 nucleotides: TGTGCCAGTACCTTGACTAGCGGGGGCTTTAATGAGCAGTTCTTC. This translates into CASTLTSGGFNEQFF.

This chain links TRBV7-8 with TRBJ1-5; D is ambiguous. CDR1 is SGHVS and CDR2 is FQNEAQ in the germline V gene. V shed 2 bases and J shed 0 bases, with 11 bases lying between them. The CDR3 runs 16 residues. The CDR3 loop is CASSLFGIPSNQPQHF. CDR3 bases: TGTGCCAGCAGCTTATTCGGCATCCCTAGCAATCAGCCCCAGCATTTT.

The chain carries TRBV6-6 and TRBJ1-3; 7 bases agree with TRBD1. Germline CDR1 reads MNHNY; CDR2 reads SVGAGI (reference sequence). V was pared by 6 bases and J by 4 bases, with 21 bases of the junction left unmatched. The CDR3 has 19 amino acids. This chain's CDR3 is CASSWGPTVGTVKGNTIYF. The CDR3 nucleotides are TGTGCCAGCAGCTGGGGGCCTACGGTCGGGACAGTTAAAGGAAACACCATATATTTT.

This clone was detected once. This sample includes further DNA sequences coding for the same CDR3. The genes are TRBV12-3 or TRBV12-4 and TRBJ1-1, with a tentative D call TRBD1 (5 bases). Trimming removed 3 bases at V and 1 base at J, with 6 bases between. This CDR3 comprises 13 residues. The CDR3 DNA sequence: TGTGCCAGCAGTTTCGGGGGGAACACTGAAGCTTTCTTT. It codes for CASSFGGNTEAFF.

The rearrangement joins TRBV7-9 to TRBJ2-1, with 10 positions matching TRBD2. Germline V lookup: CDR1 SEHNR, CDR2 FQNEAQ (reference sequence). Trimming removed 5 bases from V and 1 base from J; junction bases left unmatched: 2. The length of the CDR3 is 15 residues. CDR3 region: CASSPGLASYNEQFF. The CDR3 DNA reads TGTGCCAGCAGCCCGGGACTAGCGTCCTACAATGAGCAGTTCTTC.

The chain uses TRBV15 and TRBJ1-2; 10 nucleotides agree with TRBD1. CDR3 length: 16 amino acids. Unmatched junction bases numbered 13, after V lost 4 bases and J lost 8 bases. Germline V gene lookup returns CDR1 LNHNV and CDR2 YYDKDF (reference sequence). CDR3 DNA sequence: TGTGCCACCAGCATTAACCGGGACAGGGGTGTGGGGGGCTACACCTTC. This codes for CATSINRDRGVGGYTF.